A selection of T cell receptor beta chains follows, all from one sample in a study of control samples from healthy donors and cancer patients. Using immunoSEQ multiplex PCR, the repertoire was profiled, and TCRdb retains in-frame clones only, with some absent. There are 150,000 to 200,000 clones in the sample; nearly 90% occur only once, and roughly 1.3% lies in the top ten. The specimen was blood. The receptors shown here come from a woman aged 50 to 60 in good health. Each CDR3 is given with its conserved first and last residue. D genes are given only for firm matches. Size is omitted from some rows. Given values are once, few, many or a class for expanded clones.

clone_size	d_call	j_call	v_call	cdr3_nt	cdr3_aa
once	-	TRBJ2-7	TRBV9	TGTGCCAGCAGCGTAGAGGCAGGACCCTCCGAGCAGTACTTC	CASSVEAGPSEQYF
-	-	TRBJ2-1	TRBV10-3	TGTGCCATCAGTGATCAAGTGTCTGGGTTCTTC	CAISDQVSGFF
-	-	TRBJ1-3	TRBV6-6	TGTGCCAGCAGTTACCTGAGCTCTGGAAACACCATATATTTT	CASSYLSSGNTIYF
-	TRBD1	TRBJ2-6	TRBV6-1	TGTGCCAGCAGTGGCAGGGGGCAGTCTGGGGCCAACGTCCTGACTTTC	CASSGRGQSGANVLTF
-	-	TRBJ2-7	TRBV27	TGTGCCAGCAGTCCCCGAAACGACTACGAGCAGTACTTC	CASSPRNDYEQYF
-	-	TRBJ1-2	TRBV5-6	TGTGCCAGCAGGGGGTTACTAGGCTCATCGATGGCAGACACCTTC	CASRGLLGSSMADTF
few	TRBD1	TRBJ1-1	TRBV6-6	TGTGCCAGCAGTCACACAGGGGGAGAGCACACTGAAGCTTTCTTT	CASSHTGGEHTEAFF
few	-	TRBJ2-3	TRBV6-2/TRBV6-3	TGTGCCAGCAGTACCAACAGGAACGGAGGCACAGATACGCAGTATTTT	CASSTNRNGGTDTQYF
-	TRBD2	TRBJ2-1	TRBV24-1	TGTGCCACCAGTGATTTGTCTAGCGGGAGCTCCTACAATGAGCAGTTCTTC	CATSDLSSGSSYNEQFF
-	-	TRBJ1-5	TRBV24-1	TGTGCCACCAGTGATGGGACACACAATCAGCCCCAGCATTTT	CATSDGTHNQPQHF